These 23 T cell receptor beta chains were all obtained from the same sample, sequenced in a study of T cells after yellow fever vaccination. Using its own MiXCR run on the 5' RACE reads, TCRdb lists one record per CDR3 protein. The table has hundreds of thousands of distinct CDR3 sequences, around 19% seen once. The sequences come from PBMCs, collected before the yellow fever booster vaccination. Receptor source: a man between 18 and 29 years old who received the YFV17D yellow fever vaccine.

The chain employs TRBV19 and TRBJ1-2; D is unclear. Germline V gene data show CDR1 as LNHDA and CDR2 as SQIVND (reference sequence). The germline V and J ends were trimmed by 1 base and 4 bases, with 10 bases remaining between them. The CDR3 has 14 amino acids. The DNA for the CDR3 is TGTGCCAGTAGTATAGTGGCAGGCGGCTATGGCTACACCTTC. As protein: CASSIVAGGYGYTF.

This clonotype has a handful of counts. The chain is built from TRBV4-2 and TRBJ2-4, with D perhaps matching TRBD1 or TRBD2 (6 bases each). V was cut by 1 base and J by 0 bases, with 10 bases left in between. Germline values: CDR1 LGHNA, CDR2 YNFKEQ. There are 16 residues in the CDR3. The DNA for the CDR3 is TGTGCCAGCAGCCAAGTAGGGGGGAGAGCCAAAAACATTCAGTACTTC. Amino acids: CASSQVGGRAKNIQYF.

The table lists this clonotype with a few counts. The chain recombines TRBV20-1 with TRBJ2-1; the match to TRBD2 covers 10 bases. Per germline, CDR1 DFQATT and CDR2 SNEGSKA (reference sequence). V trimming: 7 bases; J trimming: 2 bases; junction bases outside the gene matches: 5. The CDR3 contains 14 residues. CDR3 sequence (DNA): TGCAGTGTCCGCAGCGGGGGGGCCTACAATGAGCAGTTCTTC. This sequence encodes CSVRSGGAYNEQFF.

V is TRBV20-1 and J is TRBJ1-5, with TRBD1 as a possible D gene (5 bases). Germline CDR1 is DFQATT and CDR2 is SNEGSKA (reference sequence). Trimming cost V 1 base and J 0 bases, with 16 bases left between them. This CDR3 contains 17 residues. The CDR3 sequence: CSARALWGGISNQPQHF. The CDR3 nucleotides are TGCAGTGCTAGAGCCTTGTGGGGGGGGATTAGCAATCAGCCCCAGCATTTT.

The count of this clonotype is one. V gene TRBV7-9 combines with J gene TRBJ1-4; D is undetermined. Germline assignment: CDR1 SEHNR and CDR2 FQNEAQ (reference sequence). V was shortened by 5 bases and J by 6 bases, with 7 bases between the two germline ends. CDR3 length: 12 amino acids. The CDR3 reads CASSHEHEKLFF. The CDR3 DNA reads as TGTGCCAGCAGCCACGAGCATGAAAAACTGTTTTTT.

The chain has TRBV4-1 and TRBJ1-1; D is unclear. V was trimmed by 4 bases and J by 0 bases, leaving 9 bases between them. Germline lookup yields CDR1 MGHRA and CDR2 YSYEKL. The CDR3 contains 14 residues. CDR3 DNA sequence: TGCGCCAGCAGCCTGTGGGGAGTGAACACTGAAGCTTTCTTT. Protein: CASSLWGVNTEAFF.

This clonotype was detected only a few times. The chain carries TRBV7-2 and TRBJ2-2; D is tentatively TRBD1 or TRBD2 (5 bases each). Germline CDR1 and CDR2: SGHTA and FQGNSA. CDR3 length: 18 residues. V was clipped by 4 bases and J by 1 base, with 19 bases between them. CDR3 amino acids: CASSSFATGRWNTGELFF. The CDR3 nucleotides read TGTGCCAGCAGCTCGTTCGCCACGGGACGTTGGAACACCGGGGAGCTGTTTTTT.

This clonotype occurred a few times. This chain links TRBV27 with TRBJ1-2, with no clear D. Germline V CDR1 and CDR2: MNHEY, SMNVEV (reference sequence). This CDR3 is 14 amino acids long. Deletions cut 4 bases from V and 5 bases from J, with 14 bases between. CDR3 protein: CASSWTGSGYGYTF. DNA for the CDR3: TGTGCCAGCAGTTGGACCGGGTCGGGATATGGCTACACCTTC.

The chain links TRBV30 to TRBJ1-5; D unclear. V was shortened by 2 bases and J by 0 bases, with 5 bases between the two germline ends. CDR3 size: 13 residues. In germline, CDR1 is GTSNPN, CDR2 SVGIG (reference sequence). The CDR3, as DNA: TGTGCCTGGAGTTGGAGTAGCAATCAGCCCCAGCATTTT. Residues: CAWSWSSNQPQHF.

This clonotype has at least ten counts. The rearrangement links TRBV7-2 to TRBJ1-2; D gene ambiguous. Deletions cut 2 bases from V and 0 bases from J, with 4 bases between. This CDR3 comprises 13 residues. The V gene's germline CDR1 is SGHTA and CDR2 FQGNSA. CDR3 residues: CASSLSTNYGYTF. CDR3 sequence (DNA): TGTGCCAGCAGCTTATCGACTAACTATGGCTACACCTTC. Full variable domain (rest looked up from reference TRBV7-2 and TRBJ1-2): GAGVSQSPSNKVTEKGKDVELRCDPISGHTALYWYRQSLGQGLEFLIYFQGNSAPDKSGLPSDRFSAERTGGSVSTLTIQRTQQEDSAVYLCASSLSTNYGYTFGSGTRLTVV.

V and J are TRBV24-1 and TRBJ2-1, with a tentative D call TRBD1 (7 bases). The CDR3 is 17 residues long. Germline CDR1 is KGHDR and CDR2 is SFDVKD. V shed 0 bases and J shed 2 bases, with 13 bases lying between them. The CDR3 region is CATSDLGGQGAYNEQFF. In DNA form, the CDR3 reads TGTGCCACCAGTGATTTGGGAGGGCAGGGGGCCTACAATGAGCAGTTCTTC.

This clonotype has more than one count but fewer than ten. CDR3 sequence (DNA): TGTGCCAGCAGCCCCACGGCTCGCGAGCAGTACTTC. Encoded protein: CASSPTAREQYF. V gene TRBV7-2 combines with J gene TRBJ2-7; D not resolved. CDR3 length equals 12 residues. Germline V gives CDR1 SGHTA, CDR2 FQGNSA. The V and J ends lost 5 bases and 6 bases respectively, with 11 bases between them.

CDR3 amino acids: CASSGWATNEKLFF. CDR3 sequence (DNA): TGTGCCAGCAGCGGCTGGGCAACTAATGAAAAACTGTTTTTT. This sequence joins TRBV7-9 and TRBJ1-4; D gene uncertain. The germline V gene encodes CDR1 SEHNR and CDR2 FQNEAQ (reference sequence). V lost 5 bases and J 0 bases, leaving 7 bases between the germline ends. This CDR3 comprises 14 residues.

This clonotype has more than one count but fewer than ten. The chain joins TRBV29-1 to TRBJ1-1; possible D gene TRBD1, 5 bases. Deletions cut 6 bases from V and 3 bases from J, with 17 bases between. The CDR3 loop spans 14 amino acids. Germline V gene data show CDR1 as SQVTM and CDR2 as ANQGSEA. The CDR3 sequence: CSVASGRDYTEAFF. In nucleotides, the CDR3 is TGCAGCGTCGCTTCGGGACGGGACTACACTGAAGCTTTCTTT.

The rearrangement links TRBV7-2 to TRBJ2-1; 11 nucleotides match TRBD1. The V and J ends lost 6 bases and 9 bases, in that order; junction bases with no gene match: 13. The CDR3 loop spans 16 amino acids. Germline V gene lookup returns CDR1 SGHTA and CDR2 FQGNSA. CDR3 nucleotides: TGTGCCAGCAGTTGGGTCCCGGGACAGGGGGTAGTTGAGCAGTTCTTC. This encodes CASSWVPGQGVVEQFF.

The gene calls are TRBV4-2 and TRBJ1-2; the D gene is possibly TRBD1 (5 bases). V was cut by 4 bases and J by 3 bases, with 15 bases left in between. Per germline, CDR1 LGHNA and CDR2 YNFKEQ. This CDR3 is built from 15 residues. The CDR3 loop is CASSRGRAPDYGYTF. For the CDR3, the DNA is TGTGCCAGCAGCCGGGGCAGGGCCCCCGACTATGGCTACACCTTC.

This clonotype was detected a few times. This chain connects TRBV7-9 to TRBJ1-5; 9 bases align to TRBD1. The CDR3 is 15 residues long. The germline V gene encodes CDR1 SEHNR and CDR2 FQNEAQ (reference sequence). V dropped 1 base and J dropped 5; count of bases not matched to a gene: 3. The CDR3 region is CASSLGGQGYQPQHF. The CDR3 DNA reads as TGTGCCAGCAGCTTAGGGGGACAGGGCTATCAGCCCCAGCATTTT.

This chain connects TRBV5-1 to TRBJ2-7; 8 nucleotides agree with TRBD2. V lost 0 bases, J lost 7 bases, and 6 bases stayed unmatched. Germline loops: CDR1 SGHRS, CDR2 YFSETQ. This CDR3 region has 14 residues. CDR3 in DNA: TGCGCCAGCAGCTTGGTCGGGGGGGGAGATGAGCAGTACTTC. This encodes CASSLVGGGDEQYF.

The chain recombines TRBV6-1 with TRBJ2-5; TRBD2 is a possible D gene (5 bases). The V gene's germline CDR1 is MNHNS and CDR2 SASEGT. The CDR3 has 15 amino acids. V was pared by 0 bases and J by 5 bases, with 13 bases between. The chain's CDR3 is CASSEASGGWETQYF. CDR3 nucleotides: TGTGCCAGCAGTGAAGCCAGCGGTGGGTGGGAGACCCAGTACTTC.

The V call is TRBV19, the J call TRBJ1-1; 9 bases line up with TRBD1. Germline lookup yields CDR1 LNHDA and CDR2 SQIVND (reference sequence). Unmatched junction bases numbered 5, after V lost 7 bases and J lost 5 bases. The length of the CDR3 is 13 residues. CDR3 amino acids: CASNEGTGTEAFF. CDR3 DNA sequence: TGTGCCAGTAACGAAGGGACAGGGACTGAAGCTTTCTTT.

The gene calls are TRBV6-1 and TRBJ2-4; 7 bases fit TRBD1. This CDR3 is 17 amino acids long. The V gene's germline CDR1 is MNHNS and CDR2 SASEGT. V dropped 2 bases and J dropped 0; count of bases not matched to a gene: 7. Here the CDR3 DNA reads TGTGCCAGCAGTGAAACAGGGGCCGGAGTAGCCAAAAACATTCAGTACTTC. It encodes CASSETGAGVAKNIQYF.

The V and J genes are TRBV4-2 and TRBJ2-3; tentatively, D is TRBD1 (6 bases). Germline lookup yields CDR1 LGHNA and CDR2 YNFKEQ. The CDR3 is 15 amino acids. V was trimmed by 2 bases and J by 0 bases, leaving 9 bases between them. CDR3 region: CASSQPGESTDTQYF. The CDR3 DNA is TGTGCCAGCAGCCAACCAGGGGAAAGCACAGATACGCAGTATTTT.

This chain uses TRBV27 with TRBJ2-7, with a possible D match to TRBD1 (7 bases). Deletions cut 3 bases from V and 7 bases from J, with 16 bases between. Germline lookup yields CDR1 MNHEY and CDR2 SMNVEV (reference sequence). The CDR3 has 14 amino acids. The CDR3 reads CASSLEGAWEEQYF. CDR3 nucleotides: TGTGCCAGCAGTTTGGAGGGGGCGTGGGAGGAGCAGTACTTC.